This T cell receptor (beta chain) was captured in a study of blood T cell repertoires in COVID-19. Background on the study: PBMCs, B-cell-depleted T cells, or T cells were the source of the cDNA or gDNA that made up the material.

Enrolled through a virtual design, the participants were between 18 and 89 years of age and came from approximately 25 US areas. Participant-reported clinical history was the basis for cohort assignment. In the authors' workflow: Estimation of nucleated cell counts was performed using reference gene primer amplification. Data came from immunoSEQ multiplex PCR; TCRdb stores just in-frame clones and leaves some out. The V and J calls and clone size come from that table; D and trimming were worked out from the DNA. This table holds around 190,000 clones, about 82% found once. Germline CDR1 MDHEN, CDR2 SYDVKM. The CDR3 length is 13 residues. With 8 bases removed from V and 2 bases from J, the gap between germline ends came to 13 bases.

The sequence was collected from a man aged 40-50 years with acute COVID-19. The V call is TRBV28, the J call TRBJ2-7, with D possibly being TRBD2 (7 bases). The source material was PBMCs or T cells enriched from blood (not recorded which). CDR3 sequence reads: CASQSGTTYEQYF. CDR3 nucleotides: TGTGCCAGCCAGAGCGGGACAACCTACGAGCAGTACTTC.